This record looks at one TCR beta chain sequence and its context. Its binding antigen is unknown. One base away there is no much larger clone; base qualities are not given. The data derive from a study of cytomegalovirus exposure and HLA in healthy donors (dated by TCRdb to about 2017). Study-wide context: An earlier analysis of approximately 590 of the donors reported 250 to 300 Gb of sequence data and some 120 million unique TCR beta sequences from about 200 million T cells. An early release covering 500 to 750 HLA-typed donors comprised approximately 300 gigabases of sequencing data and 85 million to 100 million unique TCR sequences. Of the roughly 390 genotyped donors, less than 90% were placed in the genetic ancestry cluster associated with self-reported Caucasian donors. The study was designed to test whether signatures of past pathogen exposure could be identified by cataloging public T cell receptors. Using immunosequencing, the study profiled T cell repertoires from some 670 subjects and related those repertoires to cytomegalovirus serostatus. Besides the first cohort of roughly 700 subjects, a separate validation cohort made up of about 120 different subjects was used. The study combined high-throughput TCR immunosequencing, statistical association of individual TCRs with disease status, and machine learning to predict cytomegalovirus infection status. In a later analysis, previously published TCR beta repertoires from about 670 donors were re-analyzed and high-resolution HLA genotyping was added so that TCR occurrence patterns could be studied. Rather than drawing on any new phenotypic data, the later analysis identified candidate immune exposures from TCR beta sequences and the way those sequences occurred across donors. An earlier analysis of 587 of the donors applied high-throughput TCR beta sequencing to assess whether each TCR beta V gene segment acted as functional or pseudogenic. Donor age, sex, ethnicity and CMV serostatus were compiled together with the repertoire data. A later genetic analysis took genome-wide SNP genotypes for about three fifths of the 666 donors and used that subset as a discovery cohort. Every discovery cohort repertoire had been produced on one sequencing platform. HLA typing included class I and class II loci at four-digit resolution. Typing coverage varied by locus: about 620-640 donors for A, B, C, DRB1 and DQB1; roughly 520 for DQA1; approximately 610 for DPA1; roughly 450 for DPB1. Roughly five DR-DQ haplotypes were handled as single units for association and clustering, since linkage in the cohort was strong. Among roughly 370 genotyped donors of the cohort, an average of approximately 240,000 unique TCR beta nucleotide sequences were sequenced per donor, roughly 18% of them non-productive. Results the study describes overall, beyond this receptor: Only TCR beta chains were sequenced in this cohort, and the absence of alpha or paired-chain data limited detectable features. CMV serostatus was the only immune exposure information available for the cohort. According to the authors, the approach could potentially be generalized to other disease states and immunological phenotypes. An earlier analysis of 450 to 750 of the donors showed that most TCR beta V segments appeared in productive rearrangements either about 90% or about 30% of the time, which broadly matched IMGT annotations. The earlier analysis of 587 of the donors excluded seventeen rarely observed V segments, including chromosome 9 orphons, because counts were too low. V-gene and J-gene trimming of TCR beta chains was associated with a missense DCLRE1C variant in a later genetic analysis, and the association was replicated in an independent cohort. Across donors, most TCR sequences were observed very rarely, whereas some public TCRs were present in many individuals. Strong co-occurrence of HLA alleles, especially DR and DQ, made assigning TCR associations to individual alleles difficult. Linkage disequilibrium might explain the correlated functional status among segregating V segments, but an unknown experimental factor could not be excluded. Compared with equally common non-associated chains, HLA-associated TCR beta chains in a later analysis were more clonally expanded and had lower generation probabilities. The classifier was reported to diagnose cytomegalovirus status with high specificity and sensitivity in both the original and validation cohorts. A later analysis found that TCR association rates varied across HLA loci, with DRB1 alleles showing the most associated TCRs and HLA-C alleles the fewest. According to a later genetic analysis, donors in an Asian-associated ancestry cluster had fewer N-insertions in productive TCRs than the approximately 670-donor mean. In the study, some 160 TCR beta chains were listed as associated with cytomegalovirus. Roughly uniform sequencing depth across donors was assumed in presence/absence analyses, although this assumption may not hold. A further reported finding was that TCR beta sequences accurately predicted the HLA-A and HLA-B alleles for most subjects in the first cohort. The sequencing pipeline was judged likely to have produced a cluster of highly shared sequence variants as a technical artifact. Three of the identified cytomegalovirus-associated TCR beta chains were confirmed in vitro to be specific for cytomegalovirus antigens. Because some donors lacked HLA typing at each locus, the association tests relied only on the typed subset. Several of the top co-occurrence clusters appeared to be linked to parvovirus B19, influenza, CMV and Epstein-Barr virus, according to a later analysis. Most CMV-associated TCR beta chains appeared to be HLA-restricted in a later analysis, and the HLA associations seemed to be driven largely by CMV exposure. Because the 87-base-pair reads could not distinguish some IMGT-functional V segments, including TRBV6-2 and TRBV6-3, those segments were excluded. At a false discovery rate of 0.05, a later analysis linked under 20,000 TCR beta sequences to specific HLA alleles.

CDR1 and CDR2 are read off the germline V gene as SGHAT and FQNNGV. V lost 3 bases and J lost 4 bases; the stretch between them is 15 bases long. Measured from the cysteine to the phenylalanine, the CDR3 is 15 residues long. Only CDR3 DNA is held: 45 bases, read in frame from base 1. The library was built by means of the immunoSEQ multiplex PCR assay. A mixture of 60 forward primers for TCR Vbeta segments and 13 reverse primers for TCR Jbeta segments was used in the multiplex PCR. The CDR3 region of rearranged TCR beta genes was amplified from genomic DNA with a multiplex PCR assay. Amplified TCR beta libraries were sequenced as 87-base-pair reads on the Illumina HiSeq System. Per the source publication's procedure: Across the roughly 600 repertoires, a later analysis counted 80 million or so unique TCR beta chains, some 11 million of which were shared by at least two donors. Raw reads were error-corrected and collapsed into unique sequences by a nearest-neighbor algorithm in which closely related sequences were merged to remove PCR and sequencing errors. Alignment of CDR3 sequences to IMGT reference sequences was used to assign V, D and J gene segments. For a sequence to be retained, a match of at least six nucleotides to both a V gene segment and a J gene segment was required. A rearrangement was called productive if the CDR3 had no stop codons and remained in frame with V and J, and every other rearrangement was called non-productive. CDR3 was defined according to IMGT convention as the region running from the second conserved V-encoded cysteine to the conserved J-encoded phenylalanine. Sequences without an unambiguous match to a single V gene segment were excluded from the earlier analysis of a few hundred of the donors. An earlier analysis of 450 to 650 of the donors called V segments functional above 56.7% productive rearrangements and segregating when the between-donor standard deviation exceeded 5%. A statistical classification framework was developed to diagnose cytomegalovirus status using the catalog of TCR beta chain sequences. In a later analysis, TCR nucleotide sequences were compared against IMGT/GENE-DB human TR gene sequences so that V and J genes could be assigned. Using the TCRdist pipeline, a later analysis assigned CDR3 sequences along with most-parsimonious VDJ recombination scenarios. In a later analysis, every TCR beta chain was defined by the combination of its CDR3 amino acid sequence and its V-gene family, and reads without a unique V-gene family were dropped. To address suspected cross-contamination and a sequencing artifact, a later analysis removed around 600 highly shared, low-generation-probability nucleotide sequences. A later analysis calculated a clonal expansion index for each public chain from normalized within-repertoire ranks of inferred template counts. Generation probabilities in a later analysis came from a VDJ recombination model fitted to out-of-frame rearrangements, and those results were checked against IGoR. A later analysis scored TCR-TCR, TCR-HLA and TCR-CMV co-occurrence with hypergeometric tests, applying a repertoire-size bias correction to TCR pairs. A later analysis estimated false discovery rates by permuting HLA or CMV assignments 20 times. In a later analysis, co-occurring TCRs were grouped using DBSCAN, and TCRdist sequence similarity was added for clustering within HLA-allele-positive subsets. Repertoires with fewer than 30,000 or more than 120,000 public chains, plus five repertoires with anomalous nucleotide sharing, were excluded from co-occurrence clustering. This is the immuneACCESS table as TCRdb keeps it, with only in-frame sequences that have V and J called. A part of the clones is gone; compared with another copy, unresolved V genes explain less than half, and the rest is unexplained. That table furnishes V, J and clone size, whereas the DNA furnished D and trimming. This sample is represented by over 150,000 clones; around 86% of them were singletons. About 2% of the sample is taken by the ten largest.

The cohort was made up of several hundred healthy bone marrow donors. At the time of sampling, every cohort member was nominally healthy, though immune exposures that went unrecorded were likely present. The donor tested CMV seronegative, placing the donor among the roughly 340 seronegative members of the cohort. Every donor gave a peripheral blood sample, and the peripheral blood mononuclear cells from that sample were used for TCR beta sequencing. The Qiagen DNeasy Blood Extraction Kit was used to extract genomic DNA from the blood cell samples. The specimen was PBMCs. This receptor chain uses TRBV11-2 and TRBJ1-2; 5 matching bases give a weak D call of TRBD1. This receptor was taken from a male donor in good health and CMV-seronegative. The CDR3: CASSFQGGTVYGYTF. The base sequence is TGTGCCAGCAGCTTTCAAGGAGGGACCGTCTATGGCTACACCTTC.